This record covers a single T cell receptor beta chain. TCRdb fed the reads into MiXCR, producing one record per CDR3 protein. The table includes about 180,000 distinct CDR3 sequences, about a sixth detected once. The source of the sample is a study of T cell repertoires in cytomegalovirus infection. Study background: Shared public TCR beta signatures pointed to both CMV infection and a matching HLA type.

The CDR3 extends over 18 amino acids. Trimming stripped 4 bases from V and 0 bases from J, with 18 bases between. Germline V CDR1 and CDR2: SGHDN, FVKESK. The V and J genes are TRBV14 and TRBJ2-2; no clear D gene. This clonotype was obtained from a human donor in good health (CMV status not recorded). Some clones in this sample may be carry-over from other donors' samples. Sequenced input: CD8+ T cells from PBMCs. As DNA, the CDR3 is TGTGCCAGCAGCCCTAGACGCGGACGTTCCGCGAACACCGGGGAGCTGTTTTTT. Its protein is CASSPRRGRSANTGELFF.